This TCR beta chain was observed in a study of T cells after yellow fever vaccination. CDR1 and CDR2 from the germline V gene are MGHDK and SYGVNS. The V end was cut by 6 bases, the J end by 7 bases, with 12 bases between. The CDR3 covers 12 residues. TCR cDNA, made by 5'RACE template switching, carried an added universal primer site and UMIs. Using its own MiXCR run on the 5' RACE reads, TCRdb lists one record per CDR3 protein. Of 100,000 to 150,000 distinct CDR3 sequences in the sample, about 8.4% were seen once. The chain links TRBV25-1 to TRBJ1-1; D gene unclear. This specimen was CD8+ T cells sorted from PBMCs, taken on the day of the yellow fever booster vaccination. The clonotype comes from a man aged 18-30 years who received the YFV17D yellow fever vaccine. DNA of the CDR3: TGTGCCAGCAGCACTTCTAACTTTGAAGCTTTCTTT. Protein: CASSTSNFEAFF.